A single T cell receptor (beta chain) is shown here with its context. This table comes from immunoSEQ multiplex PCR, and its TCRdb copy is limited to in-frame clones, with some not included. Of 200,000 or so clones in the sample, more than 80% were seen once. V was shortened by 3 bases and J by 6 bases, with 6 bases between the two germline ends. CDR1 is SNHLY and CDR2 is FYNNEI in the germline V gene. CDR3 length equals 12 residues. These data belong to a study of blood T cell repertoires in COVID-19. Turning to the study itself: COVID-19 samples from acute and convalescent phases originated in the United States, Italy and Spain.

One Seattle source followed patients from active infection through their disease course. The V gene is TRBV2, the J gene TRBJ2-1; D is uncertain. Specimen: peripheral blood. This receptor was obtained from a woman of 80 years or more with COVID-19, enrolled during active disease. CDR3 amino acids: CASSDRLNEQFF. CDR3 nucleotide sequence: TGTGCCAGCAGTGACAGGCTCAATGAGCAGTTCTTC.